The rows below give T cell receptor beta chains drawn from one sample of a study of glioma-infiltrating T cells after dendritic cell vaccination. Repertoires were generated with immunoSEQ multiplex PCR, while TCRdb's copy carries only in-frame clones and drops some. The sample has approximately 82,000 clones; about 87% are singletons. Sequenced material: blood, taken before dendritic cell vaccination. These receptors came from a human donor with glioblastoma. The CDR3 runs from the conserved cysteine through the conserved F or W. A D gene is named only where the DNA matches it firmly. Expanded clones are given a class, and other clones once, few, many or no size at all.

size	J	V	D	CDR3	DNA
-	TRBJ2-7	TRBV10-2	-	CASREVGQGSSYEQYF	TGCGCCAGCAGGGAGGTGGGGCAGGGGAGCTCCTACGAGCAGTACTTC
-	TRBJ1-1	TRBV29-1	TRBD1	CSVSTGGPEAFF	TGCAGCGTCTCTACAGGGGGCCCTGAAGCTTTCTTT
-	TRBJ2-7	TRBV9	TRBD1	CASSVGTGGTYEQYF	TGTGCCAGCAGCGTGGGGACAGGGGGGACCTACGAGCAGTACTTC
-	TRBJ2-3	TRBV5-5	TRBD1	CASSPSGTGYGRTDTQYF	TGTGCCAGCAGTCCTTCCGGGACAGGGTATGGAAGAACAGATACGCAGTATTTT
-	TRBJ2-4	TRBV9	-	CASSPRESAAKNIQYF	TGTGCCAGCAGTCCCAGGGAATCTGCGGCCAAAAACATTCAGTACTTC
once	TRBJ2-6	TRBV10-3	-	CAIGEIASGANVLTF	TGTGCCATCGGTGAGATAGCCTCTGGGGCCAACGTCCTGACTTTC
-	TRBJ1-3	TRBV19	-	CASSKDSPGNTIYF	TGTGCCAGTAGCAAGGACAGCCCTGGAAACACCATATATTTT
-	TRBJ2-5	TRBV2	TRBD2	CASSDGSASGVPTQYF	TGTGCCAGCAGTGATGGAAGTGCTAGCGGGGTCCCAACCCAGTACTTC
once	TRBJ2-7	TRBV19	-	CASSIGQGGREQYF	TGTGCCAGTTCTATTGGGCAGGGAGGTCGGGAGCAGTACTTC
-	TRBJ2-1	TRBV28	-	CASSPTTDYNEQFF	TGTGCCAGCAGTCCGACGACAGATTACAATGAGCAGTTCTTC
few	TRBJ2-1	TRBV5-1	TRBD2	CASSGEWGGSYNEQFF	TGCGCCAGCAGCGGAGAATGGGGCGGGAGCTACAATGAGCAGTTCTTC
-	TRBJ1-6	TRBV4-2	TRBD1	CASSQERTGNSPLHF	TGTGCCAGCAGCCAAGAACGGACAGGAAATTCACCCCTCCACTTT
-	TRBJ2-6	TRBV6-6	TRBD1	CASSPRQGSGANVLTF	TGTGCCAGCAGTCCCCGACAGGGCTCTGGGGCCAACGTCCTGACTTTC
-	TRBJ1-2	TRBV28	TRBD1	CASSLFNLRGTGHNGYTF	TGTGCCAGCAGTTTATTTAATCTTCGGGGGACAGGGCATAATGGCTACACCTTC
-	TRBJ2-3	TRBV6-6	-	CASSYSLSEDTQYF	TGTGCCAGCAGTTACTCGCTGTCTGAGGATACGCAGTATTTT
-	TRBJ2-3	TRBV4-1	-	CASSQDLAYPTDTQYF	TGCGCCAGCAGCCAAGATCTTGCGTACCCTACAGATACGCAGTATTTT
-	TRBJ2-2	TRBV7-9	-	CASSHRVVGTGELFF	TGTGCCAGCAGTCACAGGGTGGTAGGCACCGGGGAGCTGTTTTTT
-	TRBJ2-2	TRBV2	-	CASREWDTGELFF	TGTGCCAGCAGGGAGTGGGACACCGGGGAGCTGTTTTTT
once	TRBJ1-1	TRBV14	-	CASSPGNGLWGGGTAFF	TGTGCCAGCAGCCCAGGGAACGGACTCTGGGGGGGTGGGACAGCTTTCTTT
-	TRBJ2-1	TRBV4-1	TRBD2	CASSQSRVRGRDNEQFF	TGCGCCAGCAGCCAATCTAGGGTTCGCGGGAGGGACAATGAGCAGTTCTTC
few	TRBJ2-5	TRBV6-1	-	CASRITSRPGETQYF	TGTGCCAGCAGGATCACCTCGCGCCCAGGGGAGACCCAGTACTTC
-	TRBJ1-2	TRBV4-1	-	CASTDILRNYGYTF	TGCGCCAGCACCGACATACTTCGTAACTATGGCTACACCTTC
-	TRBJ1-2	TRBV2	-	CASSVEGGYGYTF	TGTGCCAGCAGTGTGGAAGGGGGCTATGGCTACACCTTC
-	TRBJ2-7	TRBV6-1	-	CAGGGERVFYEQYF	TGTGCCGGTGGAGGGGAACGGGTCTTCTACGAGCAGTACTTC
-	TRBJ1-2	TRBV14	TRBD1	CASSQRTGGGYTF	TGTGCCAGCAGCCAGAGGACAGGGGGCGGCTACACCTTC
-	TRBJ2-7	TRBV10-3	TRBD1	CAISLRDSYYEQYF	TGTGCCATCAGCCTCCGGGACAGTTACTACGAGCAGTACTTC
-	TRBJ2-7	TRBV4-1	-	CASSQGASSYEQYF	TGCGCCAGCAGCCAAGGAGCCTCCTCCTACGAGCAGTACTTC
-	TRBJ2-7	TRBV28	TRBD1	CASSSPTGGPYEQYF	TGTGCCAGCAGTTCCCCCACAGGGGGCCCCTACGAGCAGTACTTC
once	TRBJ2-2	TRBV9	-	CASSARGGELFF	TGTGCCAGCAGCGCCCGGGGGGGGGAGCTGTTTTTT
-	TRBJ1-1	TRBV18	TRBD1	CASSPPQGPFGTEAFF	TGTGCCAGCTCACCTCCACAGGGGCCTTTTGGCACTGAAGCTTTCTTT
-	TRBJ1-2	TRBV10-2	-	CASSTGNYGYTF	TGCGCCAGCTCTACAGGAAACTATGGCTACACCTTC
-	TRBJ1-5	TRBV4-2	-	CASSPSPGANQPQHF	TGTGCCAGCAGCCCCAGTCCGGGTGCCAATCAGCCCCAGCATTTT
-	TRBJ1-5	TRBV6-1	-	CASSVYRDGNQPQHF	TGTGCCAGCAGTGTCTACAGGGATGGCAATCAGCCCCAGCATTTT
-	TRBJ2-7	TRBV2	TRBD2	CASSSLAGTDEQYF	TGTGCCAGCAGTTCCCTAGCGGGAACCGACGAGCAGTACTTC
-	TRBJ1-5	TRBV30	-	CAWSGQGRQPQHF	TGTGCCTGGAGTGGCCAGGGTCGTCAGCCCCAGCATTTT
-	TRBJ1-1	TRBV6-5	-	CASSSTLKSGEAFF	TGTGCCAGCAGTTCGACCCTTAAGTCGGGTGAAGCTTTCTTT
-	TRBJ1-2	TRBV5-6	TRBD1	CASRWTGEGYTF	TGTGCCAGCAGGTGGACAGGGGAGGGCTACACCTTC
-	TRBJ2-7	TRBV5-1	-	CASTGGAPYEQYF	TGCGCCAGCACTGGGGGGGCCCCCTACGAGCAGTACTTC
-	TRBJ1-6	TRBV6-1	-	CASGASSYNSPLHF	TGTGCCAGCGGGGCTAGCTCCTATAATTCACCCCTCCACTTT
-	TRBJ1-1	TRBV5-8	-	CASSPAVSGTEAFF	TGTGCCAGCAGCCCTGCGGTCTCGGGCACTGAAGCTTTCTTT
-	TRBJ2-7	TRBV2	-	CASRGQGTYEQYF	TGTGCCAGCAGGGGGCAGGGGACCTACGAGCAGTACTTC
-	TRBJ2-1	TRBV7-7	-	CASSLAPASTEQFF	TGTGCTAGCAGCTTAGCCCCGGCTAGCACTGAGCAGTTCTTC
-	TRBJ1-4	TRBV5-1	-	CASSSSGLNEKLFF	TGCGCCAGCAGTTCCAGCGGACTTAATGAAAAACTGTTTTTT
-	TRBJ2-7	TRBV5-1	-	CASSLASGFEGQYF	TGCGCCAGCAGCTTGGCCTCAGGGTTTGAAGGGCAGTACTTC
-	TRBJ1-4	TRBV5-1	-	CASRYRATNEKLFF	TGCGCCAGCAGATACAGAGCAACTAATGAAAAACTGTTTTTT
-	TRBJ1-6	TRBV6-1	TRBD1	CASSTRQGDSPLHF	TGTGCCAGCAGTACCCGACAGGGCGATTCCCCCCTCCACTTT
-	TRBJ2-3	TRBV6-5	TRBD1	CASSPGTGVSDTQYF	TGTGCCAGCAGTCCCGGGACAGGGGTTTCGGATACGCAGTATTTT
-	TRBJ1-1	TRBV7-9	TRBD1	CASSLDTGAEAFF	TGTGCCAGCAGCTTGGATACAGGGGCTGAAGCTTTCTTT
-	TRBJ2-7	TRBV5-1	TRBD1	CASSLGDSSGISEQYF	TGCGCCAGCAGCTTGGGGGACAGCTCTGGGATATCCGAGCAGTACTTC